This is a list of T cell receptor beta chains from one sample in a study of control samples from healthy donors and cancer patients. Profiled with immunoSEQ multiplex PCR; TCRdb holds only in-frame clones, not every one. Of some 76,000 clones listed, around 90% were seen once; the top ten hold over 9%. Source material: PBMCs. Receptor source: a woman aged 50 to 65 with colorectal cancer. Each CDR3 is given with its conserved first and last residue. Each record gives: clone size, J gene, D gene, V gene, CDR3 protein, CDR3 DNA. D genes are given only for firm matches. Where a row states a size, it is once, few, many or the class of an expanded clone; other rows omit it.

-,TRBJ2-5,-,TRBV5-1,CASSPPGSFGGTQYF,TGCGCCAGCAGCCCCCCTGGGTCCTTCGGGGGGACCCAGTACTTC
-,TRBJ1-2,TRBD1,TRBV29-1,CSVHQIQGGLGGYTF,TGCAGCGTTCACCAAATACAGGGGGGCCTCGGGGGCTACACCTTC
-,TRBJ1-2,-,TRBV6-5,CATLKIGANGYTF,TGTGCCACCCTCAAAATAGGGGCGAATGGCTACACCTTC
-,TRBJ1-6,-,TRBV5-1,CASSSGYDNSPLHF,TGCGCCAGCAGCTCTGGGTATGATAATTCACCCCTCCACTTT
-,TRBJ1-3,-,TRBV6-5,CASSRAGGSGNTIYF,TGTGCCAGCAGCCGAGCTGGGGGCTCTGGAAACACCATATATTTT
-,TRBJ2-1,TRBD2,TRBV25-1,CASSEWNGGAGNEQFF,TGTGCCAGCAGTGAATGGAACGGGGGGGCGGGCAATGAGCAGTTCTTC
-,TRBJ1-1,-,TRBV3-1/TRBV3-2,CASSQDHGKNTEAFF,TGTGCCAGCAGCCAAGATCACGGCAAGAACACTGAAGCTTTCTTT
once,TRBJ1-5,-,TRBV19,CASSRITNPQPQHF,TGTGCCAGTAGTAGGATCACAAATCCTCAGCCCCAGCATTTT
once,TRBJ2-3,TRBD2,TRBV9,CASSPSSGIGTDTQYF,TGTGCCAGCAGCCCATCTAGCGGGATAGGCACAGATACGCAGTATTTT
-,TRBJ1-1,-,TRBV5-8,CASSLRVGTEAFF,TGTGCCAGCAGCCTCAGAGTGGGGACTGAAGCTTTCTTT
-,TRBJ1-6,-,TRBV10-3,CAIGRVDNSPLHF,TGTGCCATCGGCAGGGTTGATAATTCACCCCTCCACTTT
-,TRBJ1-2,-,TRBV29-1,CSVEAREGGRGYTF,TGCAGCGTTGAAGCCCGAGAGGGGGGTCGGGGCTACACCTTC
few,TRBJ1-1,-,TRBV7-2,CASSFFPMDSLGDTEAFF,TGTGCCAGCAGCTTCTTCCCCATGGACAGCCTCGGGGACACTGAAGCTTTCTTT
-,TRBJ2-5,TRBD2,TRBV6-6,CASSPRTSGGIQETQYF,TGTGCCAGCAGTCCAAGGACTAGCGGGGGAATACAAGAGACCCAGTACTTC
-,TRBJ1-1,TRBD1,TRBV19,CASSIRQGAATEAFF,TGTGCCAGTAGTATCAGGCAGGGGGCGGCCACTGAAGCTTTCTTT
-,TRBJ2-2,-,TRBV19,CASSTPGWWNTGELFF,TGTGCCAGTAGTACTCCAGGGTGGTGGAACACCGGGGAGCTGTTTTTT
-,TRBJ1-6,-,TRBV10-3,CAISESDSPLHF,TGTGCCATCAGTGAGAGTGATTCACCCCTCCACTTT
-,TRBJ2-6,-,TRBV24-1,CATSIGSGANVLTF,TGTGCCACCAGTATCGGCTCTGGGGCCAACGTCCTGACTTTC
-,TRBJ1-5,-,TRBV6-5,CASSLTGHGGQPQHF,TGTGCCAGCAGTCTGACGGGACACGGTGGGCAGCCCCAGCATTTT
-,TRBJ1-6,-,TRBV10-1,CASSESKVSPLHF,TGCGCCAGCAGTGAGTCGAAGGTTTCACCCCTCCACTTT
-,TRBJ1-1,-,TRBV14,CASTRQVNTEAFF,TGTGCCAGCACCAGACAGGTGAACACTGAAGCTTTCTTT
-,TRBJ1-6,-,TRBV28,CASNLGGQYNSPLHF,TGTGCCAGCAACTTGGGTGGACAGTATAATTCACCCCTCCACTTT
-,TRBJ1-3,TRBD1,TRBV2,CASSEFQGASGNTIYF,TGTGCCAGCAGTGAATTTCAGGGGGCCAGTGGAAACACCATATATTTT
-,TRBJ1-2,TRBD1,TRBV6-5,CASSYSDRAPNYGYTF,TGTGCCAGCAGTTACTCTGACAGGGCCCCTAACTATGGCTACACCTTC
-,TRBJ2-2,-,TRBV3-1/TRBV3-2,CASSLNTGELFF,TGTGCCAGCAGCCTGAACACCGGGGAGCTGTTTTTT
once,TRBJ2-1,TRBD1,TRBV10-3,CAISSDRESNEQFF,TGTGCCATCAGCTCGGACAGGGAAAGCAATGAGCAGTTCTTC
-,TRBJ2-3,TRBD2,TRBV3-1/TRBV3-2,CASSQVAGFTDTQYF,TGTGCCAGCAGTCAGGTAGCGGGGTTCACAGATACGCAGTATTTT
-,TRBJ1-1,-,TRBV7-2,CASSRTAGDTETFF,TGTGCCAGCAGCCGTACGGCAGGGGACACTGAAACTTTCTTT
-,TRBJ1-2,-,TRBV6-1,CASSEWGGADYGYTF,TGTGCCAGCAGTGAATGGGGGGGCGCGGACTATGGCTACACCTTC
-,TRBJ2-3,-,TRBV10-3,CAISDSKGHKDTQYF,TGTGCCATCAGTGATTCGAAAGGGCACAAGGATACGCAGTATTTT
-,TRBJ1-2,TRBD1,TRBV7-3,CASSPTGGYGYTF,TGTGCCAGCAGCCCGACAGGGGGCTATGGCTACACCTTC
-,TRBJ2-4,-,TRBV3-1/TRBV3-2,CASSNMAWGRAAKNIQYF,TGTGCCAGCAGCAACATGGCTTGGGGGCGCGCGGCCAAAAACATTCAGTACTTC
once,TRBJ2-2,-,TRBV3-1/TRBV3-2,CASSRMELNTGELFF,TGTGCCAGCAGCCGCATGGAGTTGAACACCGGGGAGCTGTTTTTT
-,TRBJ1-2,-,TRBV18,CASSPDHQGSLEGYTF,TGTGCCAGCTCACCAGACCACCAGGGATCCTTGGAGGGCTACACCTTC
-,TRBJ2-5,TRBD2,TRBV5-8,CASSYTRGAEETQYF,TGTGCCAGCAGCTACACGCGGGGGGCCGAAGAGACCCAGTACTTC
-,TRBJ2-2,TRBD1,TRBV5-1,CASRGQGNSGELFF,TGCGCCAGCAGGGGACAGGGGAATTCCGGGGAGCTGTTTTTT
-,TRBJ2-3,-,TRBV7-9,CASSLRRERTQYF,TGTGCCAGCAGCCTAAGGAGGGAACGCACGCAGTATTTT
-,TRBJ1-6,-,TRBV5-1,CASSLERGDRHSPLHF,TGCGCCAGCAGCTTGGAGCGGGGCGACCGTCATTCACCCCTCCACTTT
-,TRBJ1-1,-,TRBV7-2,CASSLVLGWGEAFF,TGTGCCAGCAGCTTAGTTCTGGGGTGGGGTGAAGCTTTCTTT
medium-sized,TRBJ1-1,TRBD1,TRBV7-9,CASSLSGTGATNTEAFF,TGTGCCAGCAGCTTATCCGGGACAGGTGCCACGAACACTGAAGCTTTCTTT
-,TRBJ2-5,-,TRBV7-7,CASSVSRGGGETQYF,TGTGCCAGCAGCGTTAGTCGGGGCGGCGGAGAGACCCAGTACTTC